This T cell receptor (beta chain) was identified in a study of Ad26.COV2.S vaccination and SARS-CoV-2 variants. Study-wide context: Doses of Ad26.COV2.S were injected into muscle once or twice, 56 days apart.

Treatment described: around 19 received Ad26.COV2.S at low or high dose, single or two shots; several received placebo; per-sample allocation not given. Sampling happened 63 days after the first vaccine or placebo injection. Sequencing used immunoSEQ multiplex PCR; TCRdb keeps in-frame clones, though not all of them. The sample lists some 390,000 clones; roughly nine tenths were seen once. As to this clone: The identical CDR3 is also encoded by other nucleotide sequences in the sample.

Per the germline V gene, CDR1 is SGHVS and CDR2 is FQNEAQ. V lost 5 bases, J lost 3 bases, and 8 bases lay in between. This CDR3 is built from 13 residues. The sample consisted of peripheral blood, taken in a trial of Ad26.COV2.S vaccine versus placebo. The receptor was derived from a person between 18 and 65 years old who received the Ad26.COV2.S COVID-19 vaccine or a placebo. The V call is TRBV7-8, the J call TRBJ1-3; D not certain. DNA of the CDR3: TGTGCCAGCAGCCCATACCTTGGAAACACCATATATTTT. Translation: CASSPYLGNTIYF.